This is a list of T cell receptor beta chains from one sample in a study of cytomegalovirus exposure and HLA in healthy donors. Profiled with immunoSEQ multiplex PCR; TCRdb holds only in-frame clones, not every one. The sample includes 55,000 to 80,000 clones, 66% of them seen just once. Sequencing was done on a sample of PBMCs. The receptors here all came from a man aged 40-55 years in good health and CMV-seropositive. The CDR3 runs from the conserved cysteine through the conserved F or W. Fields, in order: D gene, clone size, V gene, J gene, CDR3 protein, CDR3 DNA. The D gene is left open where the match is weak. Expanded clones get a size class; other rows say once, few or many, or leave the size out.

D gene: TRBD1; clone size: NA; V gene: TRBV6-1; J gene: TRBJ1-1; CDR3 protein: CASRGLDRGDTEAFF; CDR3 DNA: TGTGCCAGCAGGGGGCTGGACAGGGGTGACACTGAAGCTTTCTTT
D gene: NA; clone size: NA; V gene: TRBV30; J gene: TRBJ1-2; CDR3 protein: CAWSNPQGWRGYTF; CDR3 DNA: TGTGCCTGGAGTAACCCGCAGGGGTGGCGGGGCTACACCTTC
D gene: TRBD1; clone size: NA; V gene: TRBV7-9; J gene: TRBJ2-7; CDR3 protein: CASSIPGQGAYEQYF; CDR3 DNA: TGTGCCAGCAGCATTCCGGGACAGGGGGCCTACGAGCAGTACTTC
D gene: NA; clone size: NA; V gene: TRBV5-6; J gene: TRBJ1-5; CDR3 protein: CASSLTGNQPQHF; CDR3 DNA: TGTGCCAGCAGCTTGACAGGCAATCAGCCCCAGCATTTT
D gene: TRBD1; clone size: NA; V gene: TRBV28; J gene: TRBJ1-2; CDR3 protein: CASSSTGTGYGYTF; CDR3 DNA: TGTGCCAGCAGTTCGACCGGGACAGGTTATGGCTACACCTTC
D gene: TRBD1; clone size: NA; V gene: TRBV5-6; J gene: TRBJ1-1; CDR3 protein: CASSPWAGTGGTEAFF; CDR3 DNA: TGTGCCAGCAGCCCCTGGGCTGGGACAGGGGGCACTGAAGCTTTCTTT
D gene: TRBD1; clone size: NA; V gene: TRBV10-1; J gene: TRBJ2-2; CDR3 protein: CASRKGAGDTGELFF; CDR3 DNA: TGCGCCAGCAGGAAGGGGGCTGGGGACACCGGGGAGCTGTTTTTT
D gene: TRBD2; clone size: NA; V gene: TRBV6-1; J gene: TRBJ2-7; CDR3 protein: CASSDGDSGWYEQYF; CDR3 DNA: TGTGCCAGCAGTGATGGTGATAGCGGGTGGTACGAGCAGTACTTC
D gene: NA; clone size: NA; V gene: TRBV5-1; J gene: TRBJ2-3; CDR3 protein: CASSPTTSTDTQYF; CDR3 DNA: TGCGCCAGCAGCCCCACAACCTCCACAGATACGCAGTATTTT
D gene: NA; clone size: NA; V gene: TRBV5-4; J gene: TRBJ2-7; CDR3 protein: CASSLKGRGGSSYEQYF; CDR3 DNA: TGTGCCAGCAGCTTGAAAGGCCGCGGCGGCAGCTCCTACGAGCAGTACTTC
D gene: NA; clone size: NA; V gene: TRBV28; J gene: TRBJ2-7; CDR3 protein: CASSETWAGLEQYF; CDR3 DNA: TGTGCCAGCAGTGAGACCTGGGCGGGGCTCGAGCAGTACTTC
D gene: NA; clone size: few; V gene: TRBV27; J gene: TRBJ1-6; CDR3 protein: CASSLAGWESPLHF; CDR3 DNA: TGTGCCAGCAGTCTCGCGGGTTGGGAATCACCCCTCCACTTT
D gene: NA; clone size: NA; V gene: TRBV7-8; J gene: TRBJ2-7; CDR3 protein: CASSYNPAYEQYF; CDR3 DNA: TGTGCCAGCAGCTACAACCCAGCGTACGAGCAGTACTTC
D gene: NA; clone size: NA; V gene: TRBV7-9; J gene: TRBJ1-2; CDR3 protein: CSSSSQGAGYTF; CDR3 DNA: TGTTCCAGCAGCTCCCAGGGTGCTGGCTACACCTTC
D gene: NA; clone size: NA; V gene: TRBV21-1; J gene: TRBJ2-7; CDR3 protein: CATRPRRLAGGFYEQYF; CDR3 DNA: TGTGCCACCCGCCCTCGGCGACTAGCGGGGGGGTTCTACGAGCAGTACTTC
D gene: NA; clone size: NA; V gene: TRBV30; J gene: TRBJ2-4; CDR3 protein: CAWSDQGLSIHQKNIQYF; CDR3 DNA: TGTGCCTGGAGTGATCAGGGATTGTCAATCCACCAAAAAAACATTCAGTACTTC
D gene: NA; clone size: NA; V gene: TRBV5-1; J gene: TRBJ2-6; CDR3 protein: CASSSDSNSGANVLTF; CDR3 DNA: TGCGCCAGCAGCTCGGACAGCAACTCTGGGGCCAACGTCCTGACTTTC
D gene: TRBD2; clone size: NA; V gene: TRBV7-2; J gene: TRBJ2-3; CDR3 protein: CASSLVRGGFSTDTQYF; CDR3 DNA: TGTGCCAGCAGCTTAGTACGGGGGGGCTTTAGCACAGATACGCAGTATTTT
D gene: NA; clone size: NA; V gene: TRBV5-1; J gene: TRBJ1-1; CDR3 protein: CASSFQGTDTEAFF; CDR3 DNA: TGCGCCAGCAGCTTCCAGGGAACGGACACTGAAGCTTTCTTT
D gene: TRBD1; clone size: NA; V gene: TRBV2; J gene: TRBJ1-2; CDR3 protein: CASRERQGTLSYGYTF; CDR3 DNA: TGTGCCAGCAGGGAAAGACAGGGCACGCTGTCGTATGGCTACACCTTC
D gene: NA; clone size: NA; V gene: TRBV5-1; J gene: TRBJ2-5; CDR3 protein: CASSPTGIVETQYF; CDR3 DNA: TGCGCCAGCAGCCCGACAGGAATTGTAGAGACCCAGTACTTC
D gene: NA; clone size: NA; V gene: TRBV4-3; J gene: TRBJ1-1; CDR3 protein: CASSQGWAGDYTEAFF; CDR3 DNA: TGCGCCAGCAGCCAAGGATGGGCAGGGGATTACACTGAAGCTTTCTTT
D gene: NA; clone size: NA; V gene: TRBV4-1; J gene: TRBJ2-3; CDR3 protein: CASSQVAGTDTQYF; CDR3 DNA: TGCGCCAGCAGCCAAGTCGCGGGCACAGATACGCAGTATTTT
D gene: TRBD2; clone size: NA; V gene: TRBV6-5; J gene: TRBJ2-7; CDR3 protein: CASSTSSGVAYEQYF; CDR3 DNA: TGTGCCAGCAGTACCTCCAGCGGGGTAGCCTACGAGCAGTACTTC
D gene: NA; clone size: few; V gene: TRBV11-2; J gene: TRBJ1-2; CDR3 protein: CASSSTTGNYGYTF; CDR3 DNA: TGTGCCAGCAGCTCTACCACAGGGAACTATGGCTACACCTTC
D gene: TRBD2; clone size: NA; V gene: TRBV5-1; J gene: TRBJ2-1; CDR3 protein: CASSPGTGLGVGEQFF; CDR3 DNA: TGCGCCAGCAGCCCGGGGACCGGACTAGGCGTGGGTGAGCAGTTCTTC
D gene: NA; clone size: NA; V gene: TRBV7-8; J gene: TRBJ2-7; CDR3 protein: CASSVYQGSSYEQYF; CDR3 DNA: TGTGCCAGCAGCGTATATCAGGGATCTTCCTACGAGCAGTACTTC
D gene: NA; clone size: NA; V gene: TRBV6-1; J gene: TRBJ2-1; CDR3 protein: CASNRGPYNEQFF; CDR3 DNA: TGTGCCAGCAACCGCGGGCCCTACAATGAGCAGTTCTTC
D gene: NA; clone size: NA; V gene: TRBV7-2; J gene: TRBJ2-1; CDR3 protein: CASSLAGPTSNEQFF; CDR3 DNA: TGTGCCAGCAGCTTAGCAGGGCCCACTAGCAATGAGCAGTTCTTC
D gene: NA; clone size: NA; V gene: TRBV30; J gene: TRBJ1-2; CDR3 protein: CAWSPGSYGYTF; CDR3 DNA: TGTGCCTGGAGCCCAGGGTCCTATGGCTACACCTTC
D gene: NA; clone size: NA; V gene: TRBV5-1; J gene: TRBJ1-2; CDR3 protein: CASSLDGVNYGYTF; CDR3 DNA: TGCGCCAGCAGCTTGGACGGGGTGAACTATGGCTACACCTTC
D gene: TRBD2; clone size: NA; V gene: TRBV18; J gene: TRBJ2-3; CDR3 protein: CASSPQTSGGDTQYF; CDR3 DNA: TGTGCCAGCTCACCACAGACTAGCGGGGGAGATACGCAGTATTTT
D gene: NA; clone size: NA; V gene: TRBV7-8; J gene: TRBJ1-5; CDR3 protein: CASSLAGQSNQPQHF; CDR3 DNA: TGTGCCAGCAGCTTAGCCGGACAGAGCAATCAGCCCCAGCATTTT
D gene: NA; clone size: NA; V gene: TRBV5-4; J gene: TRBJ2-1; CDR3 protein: CASSFDRQQGFF; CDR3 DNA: TGTGCCAGCAGCTTTGACAGGCAGCAAGGGTTCTTC
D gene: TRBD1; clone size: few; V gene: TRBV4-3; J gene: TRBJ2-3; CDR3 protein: CASSQDSGRGPDTQYF; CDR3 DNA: TGCGCCAGCAGCCAAGATAGCGGCAGGGGGCCAGATACGCAGTATTTT
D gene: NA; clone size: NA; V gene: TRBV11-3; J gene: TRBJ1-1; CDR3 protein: CASSLLSGNTEAFF; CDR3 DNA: TGTGCCAGCAGCTTATTATCGGGGAACACTGAAGCTTTCTTT
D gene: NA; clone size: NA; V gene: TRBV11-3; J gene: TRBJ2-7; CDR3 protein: CASSLRGRGATEQYF; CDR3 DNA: TGTGCCAGTAGCTTACGTGGCAGGGGGGCTACCGAGCAGTACTTC
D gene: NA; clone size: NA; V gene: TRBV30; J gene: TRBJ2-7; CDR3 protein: CAWSYRQGVEQYF; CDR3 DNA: TGTGCCTGGAGCTACAGGCAGGGCGTGGAGCAGTACTTC
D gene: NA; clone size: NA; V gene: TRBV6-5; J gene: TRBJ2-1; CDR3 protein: CASSYQPEGINEQFF; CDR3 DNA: TGTGCCAGCAGTTACCAGCCAGAGGGCATCAATGAGCAGTTCTTC
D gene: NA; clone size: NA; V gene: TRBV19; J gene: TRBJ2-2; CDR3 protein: CASSSDRDTRAGELFF; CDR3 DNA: TGTGCCAGTAGTTCCGACCGGGACACGAGGGCCGGGGAGCTGTTTTTT
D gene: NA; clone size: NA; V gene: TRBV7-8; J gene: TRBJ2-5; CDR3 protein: CASSLVGGETQYF; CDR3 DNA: TGTGCCAGCAGCTTAGTCGGGGGTGAGACCCAGTACTTC
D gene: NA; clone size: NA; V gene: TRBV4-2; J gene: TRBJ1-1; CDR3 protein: CASSQDGPSQGLNTEAFF; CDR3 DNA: TGTGCCAGCAGCCAAGATGGGCCAAGCCAGGGCTTGAACACTGAAGCTTTCTTT
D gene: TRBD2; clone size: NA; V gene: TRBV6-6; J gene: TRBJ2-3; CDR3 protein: CASSYSGGGANTQYF; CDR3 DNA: TGTGCCAGCAGTTACTCGGGCGGGGGGGCAAATACGCAGTATTTT
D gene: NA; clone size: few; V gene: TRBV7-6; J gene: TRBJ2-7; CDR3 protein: CASSLRGRGAPEQYF; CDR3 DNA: TGTGCCAGCAGCTTACGTGGCAGGGGGGCTCCCGAGCAGTACTTC
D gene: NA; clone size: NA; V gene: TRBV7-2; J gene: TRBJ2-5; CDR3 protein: CASSLAAQGGETQYF; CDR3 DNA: TGTGCCAGCAGCTTAGCGGCACAGGGTGGTGAGACCCAGTACTTC
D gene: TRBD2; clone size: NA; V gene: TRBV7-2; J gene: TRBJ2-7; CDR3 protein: CASSFGGGSYEQYF; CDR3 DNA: TGTGCCAGCAGCTTCGGGGGGGGATCCTACGAGCAGTACTTC
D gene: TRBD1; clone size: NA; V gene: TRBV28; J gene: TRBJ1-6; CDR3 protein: CASSFGTGRPLHF; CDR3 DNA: TGTGCCAGCAGTTTTGGGACAGGGAGACCCCTCCACTTT
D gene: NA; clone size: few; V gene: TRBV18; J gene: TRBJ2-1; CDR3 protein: CASSPAVGSGYNEQFF; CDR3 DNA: TGTGCCAGCTCACCGGCCGTTGGGTCAGGGTACAATGAGCAGTTCTTC
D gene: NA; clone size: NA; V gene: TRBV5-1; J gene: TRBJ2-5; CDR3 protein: CASSLAEARAIGNKETQYF; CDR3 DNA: TGCGCCAGCAGCTTGGCCGAGGCCAGGGCTATAGGGAATAAAGAGACCCAGTACTTC